The 14 T cell receptor beta chains below were found in one sample sequenced in a study of T cells in Graves' hyperthyroidism and ophthalmopathy. Amplification targeted TCR beta CDR3 regions from RNA transcripts. A set of HTBI primers served as the primers for a first-round RT-PCR of the TCR CDR3. TCRdb used MiXCR to reprocess the multiplex PCR reads, holding one entry per CDR3 protein. The data hold 340,000 or so distinct CDR3 sequences, with around 20% observed a single time. Sequencing was performed on blood. The source is a woman aged 50 to 60 with Graves' hyperthyroidism.

The rearrangement uses TRBV19 and TRBJ2-3; 7 nucleotides match TRBD2. Germline V gene sequence: CDR1 LNHDA, CDR2 SQIVND (reference sequence). Trimming removed 8 bases from V and 4 bases from J; junction bases left unmatched: 12. The CDR3 has 15 amino acids. Here the CDR3 reads CASQNGAGSSDTQYF. CDR3 bases: TGTGCCAGTCAAAATGGAGCGGGATCATCAGATACGCAGTATTTT. Variable domain in full (rest from reference TRBV19 and TRBJ2-3): DGGITQSPKYLFRKEGQNVTLSCEQNLNHDAMYWYRQDPGQGLRLIYYSQIVNDFQKGDIAEGYSVSREKKESFPLTVTSAQKNPTAFYLCASQNGAGSSDTQYFGPGTRLTVL.

In its sample, this clonotype was seen a few times. The V gene is TRBV19, the J gene TRBJ2-1; 10 positions agree with TRBD1. In germline, CDR1 is LNHDA, CDR2 SQIVND (reference sequence). The CDR3 contains 15 residues. Trimming took 3 bases from V and 4 from J; bases not matched to a gene: 3. CDR3 coding DNA: TGTGCCAGTAGTATGGACAGGGGGAAGTACAATGAGCAGTTCTTC. This codes for CASSMDRGKYNEQFF.

This chain connects TRBV28 to TRBJ2-6, with TRBD1 as a possible D gene (6 bases). The CDR3 spans 16 residues. V was cut by 6 bases and J by 0 bases, with 12 bases left in between. Germline assignment: CDR1 MDHEN and CDR2 SYDVKM. CDR3 nucleotide sequence: TGTGCCAGCAGCCTAGGACAGCCCTCTGGGGCCAACGTCCTGACTTTC. The encoded protein is CASSLGQPSGANVLTF.

In this sample, this clonotype turned up many times. This rearrangement joins TRBV6-1 to TRBJ1-3; perhaps TRBD1 as D (5 bases). The V end was cut by 5 bases, the J end by 2 bases, with 16 bases between. The germline gives CDR1 MNHNS, CDR2 SASEGT. CDR3 length equals 16 residues. Here the CDR3 DNA reads TGTGCCAGCAGTAGATCGGGACCGACCCCTGGAAACACCATATATTTT. Encoded protein: CASSRSGPTPGNTIYF.

This clonotype appeared many times. V and J are TRBV5-1 and TRBJ1-4; 12 bases align to TRBD1. CDR3 length: 15 amino acids. The J segment lost 10 bases and the V segment lost 3 bases, leaving 7 bases of the junction unmatched. Germline V lookup: CDR1 SGHRS, CDR2 YFSETQ. Here the CDR3 DNA reads TGCGCCAGCAGCTCAACCGGGACAGGGGGCGCAAAACTGTTTTTT. It codes for CASSSTGTGGAKLFF.

This clonotype was seen once. The chain employs TRBV5-1 and TRBJ1-1; 7 bases align to TRBD1. With V trimmed by 4 bases and J by 2 bases, 11 bases remained unmatched. Germline V gene data show CDR1 as SGHRS and CDR2 as YFSETQ. The CDR3 extends over 16 amino acids. The CDR3 DNA is TGCGCCAGCAGCCGAAACTGGGGACAGAGAAACACTGAAGCTTTCTTT. This encodes CASSRNWGQRNTEAFF.

CDR3 region: CSVDWAFHQYF. CDR3 DNA sequence: TGCAGCGTTGACTGGGCATTCCACCAGTACTTC. The rearrangement links TRBV29-1 to TRBJ2-5; no definite D call. Trimming left V 3 bases short and J 10 bases short, with 12 bases between. This CDR3 has 11 residues. Germline values: CDR1 SQVTM, CDR2 ANQGSEA.

The table lists this clonotype with a few counts. This chain connects TRBV5-6 to TRBJ1-2; weak D call: TRBD1 (6 bases). V gave up 2 bases and J gave up 2 bases, with 13 bases separating them. The CDR3 consists of 15 residues. Germline V gives CDR1 SGHDT, CDR2 YYEEEE. The CDR3 nucleotides are TGTGCCAGCAGCTTAGGGGGGGGCAGGAACTATGGCTACACCTTC. This gives the protein CASSLGGGRNYGYTF.

This clonotype has a count of ten or more. The chain recombines TRBV7-6 with TRBJ2-2, with TRBD1 matching over 9 bases. Germline CDR1 is SGHVS and CDR2 is FNYEAQ. The CDR3 length is 15 residues. V lost 4 bases, J lost 5 bases, and 5 bases stayed unmatched. The CDR3 reads CASSSSTGGTGELFF. The CDR3 DNA is TGTGCCAGCAGCTCTTCGACAGGGGGAACCGGGGAGCTGTTTTTT. Supplemented by reference TRBV7-6 and TRBJ2-2, the full variable domain reads GAGVSQSPRYKVTKRGQDVALRCDPISGHVSLYWYRQALGQGPEFLTYFNYEAQQDKSGLPNDRFSAERPEGSISTLTIQRTEQRDSAMYRCASSSSTGGTGELFFGEGSRLTVL.

This chain joins TRBV30 and TRBJ2-1, with D possibly being TRBD2 (6 bases). V gave up 3 bases and J gave up 3 bases, with 6 bases separating them. The CDR3 is 12 residues long. Germline CDR1 is GTSNPN and CDR2 is SVGIG (reference sequence). This chain's CDR3 is CAWSGSYNEQFF. CDR3 nucleotide sequence: TGTGCCTGGAGCGGGAGCTACAATGAGCAGTTCTTC.

The rearrangement links TRBV25-1 to TRBJ2-7; TRBD1 agrees at 9 bases. The J segment lost 6 bases and the V segment lost 1 base, leaving 7 bases of the junction unmatched. Germline CDR1 MGHDK, CDR2 SYGVNS. The CDR3 extends over 15 amino acids. The CDR3 region has the DNA TGTGCCAGCAGTGAATCGGGGACAGGGATGGGCGAGCAGTACTTC. It encodes CASSESGTGMGEQYF.

Concerning this clonotype: Being one base from a much bigger clone, this may be a read error. The chain is built from TRBV2 and TRBJ2-5; TRBD1 matches at 7 bases. The CDR3 runs 13 residues. V lost 5 bases to trimming and J lost 2 bases; unmatched junction nucleotides: 2. Looked up from germline, CDR1 is SNHLY and CDR2 is FYNNEI. The CDR3 region has the DNA TGTGCCAGCAGTACGACAGGGCAAGAGACCCAGTACTTC. It is translated as CASSTTGQETQYF.

This clonotype was picked up many times. The chain joins TRBV11-2 to TRBJ2-3, with 7 bases matching TRBD2. The CDR3 runs to 15 residues. Germline V lookup: CDR1 SGHAT, CDR2 FQNNGV. The V gene end was trimmed by 1 base and the J gene end by 2 bases; junction bases not matched to a gene: 3. CDR3 sequence (DNA): TGTGCCAGCAGCTTAGGGCTAGCGGACACAGATACGCAGTATTTT. It yields the protein CASSLGLADTDTQYF.

This clonotype was observed at least ten times. This chain links TRBV12-3 or TRBV12-4 with TRBJ1-1; D remains unclear. The CDR3 extends over 14 amino acids. Trimming took 1 base from V and 11 from J, leaving 17 bases between them. CDR3 bases: TGTGCCAGCAGTTTAGACGCTGGGCTCGGAGGGGCTTTCTTT. It translates to CASSLDAGLGGAFF.